These 11 T cell receptor beta chains originate from one sample sequenced in a study of T cells after yellow fever vaccination. MiXCR, applied by TCRdb to the 5' RACE reads, yields one record per CDR3 protein. The table has 120,000 or so distinct CDR3 sequences, roughly 15% seen once. Sequencing used CD8+ T cells sorted from PBMCs, obtained 5 days after the yellow fever booster vaccination. These receptors were collected from a man aged 18 to 29 who received the YFV17D yellow fever vaccine.

This clonotype was recorded many times. The J gene is TRBJ2-5, the V gene TRBV6-2 or TRBV6-3, with D unclear. Trimming removed 2 bases at V and 1 base at J, with 2 bases between. The CDR3 spans 12 residues. In germline, CDR1 is MNHEY, CDR2 SVGEGT. CDR3 sequence reads: CASSYLQETQYF. In DNA form, the CDR3 reads TGTGCCAGCAGTTACCTCCAAGAGACCCAGTACTTC.

This clonotype was found once. The chain employs TRBV5-6 and TRBJ1-1; TRBD1 might be the D (6 bases). Germline values: CDR1 SGHDT, CDR2 YYEEEE. This CDR3 contains 13 residues. V was shortened by 5 bases and J by 3 bases, with 11 bases between the two germline ends. The CDR3 DNA sequence: TGTGCCAGCAGAAAGGACAGTTACACTGAAGCTTTCTTT. Residues: CASRKDSYTEAFF.

CDR3 residues: CASSTPSGNEQFF. The CDR3 nucleotides are TGTGCCAGCAGTACCCCTAGCGGCAATGAGCAGTTCTTC. The V gene is TRBV6-5, the J gene TRBJ2-1; 7 positions agree with TRBD2. Germline V gene data show CDR1 as MNHEY and CDR2 as SVGAGI. CDR3 length: 13 residues. The V segment lost 5 bases and the J segment 6 bases; nucleotides outside the gene matches: 4.

A few counts support this clonotype. The chain uses TRBV7-6 and TRBJ1-2; D not certain. Trimming removed 4 bases from V and 4 bases from J, with 10 bases in between. Per the germline V gene, CDR1 is SGHVS and CDR2 is FNYEAQ. The CDR3 contains 13 residues. The CDR3 loop is CASSSGPFYGYTF. The CDR3 region has the DNA TGTGCCAGCAGCTCTGGGCCCTTCTATGGCTACACCTTC.

The chain recombines TRBV19 with TRBJ2-1; tentative D call: TRBD2 (6 bases). This CDR3 comprises 13 residues. V was shortened by 7 bases and J by 6 bases, with 13 bases between the two germline ends. Germline CDR1 LNHDA, CDR2 SQIVND (reference sequence). The CDR3: CASITPGGNEQFF. The DNA of the CDR3 is TGTGCCAGTATAACACCCGGGGGCAATGAGCAGTTCTTC.

This clonotype was observed a few times. The rearrangement joins TRBV12-3 or TRBV12-4 to TRBJ1-5; the D gene is possibly TRBD1 (5 bases). The ends were cut back, 4 bases at V and 5 bases at J, with 12 bases in the middle. The CDR3 loop spans 14 amino acids. Written as DNA, the CDR3 is TGTGCCAGCAGTTGGGGCCAATCGCATCAGCCCCAGCATTTT. Protein product: CASSWGQSHQPQHF.

This chain links TRBV5-1 with TRBJ2-5; tentatively, D is TRBD1 (6 bases). Trimming took 1 base from V and 0 from J, leaving 13 bases between them. The length of the CDR3 is 16 residues. Germline CDR1 and CDR2: SGHRS and YFSETQ. The CDR3 nucleotides are TGCGCCAGCAGCTTGTGGCCAGGGGCGTACCAAGAGACCCAGTACTTC. The encoded protein is CASSLWPGAYQETQYF. The full variable domain, with the rest looked up from reference TRBV5-1 and TRBJ2-5, is KAGVTQTPRYLIKTRGQQVTLSCSPISGHRSVSWYQQTPGQGLQFLFEYFSETQRNKGNFPGRFSGRQFSNSRSEMNVSTLELGDSALYLCASSLWPGAYQETQYFGPGTRLLVL.

This clonotype was detected only a few times. This chain links TRBV4-2 with TRBJ1-5; 12 bases map to TRBD1. Per the germline V gene, CDR1 is LGHNA and CDR2 is YNFKEQ. Trimming removed 0 bases from V and 5 bases from J; junction bases left unmatched: 5. The length of the CDR3 is 17 residues. CDR3 nucleotide sequence: TGTGCCAGCAGCCAAGAGGACCGGGACAGGGGGCATCAGCCCCAGCATTTT. It codes for CASSQEDRDRGHQPQHF.

The sample holds a few counts of this clonotype. The J gene is TRBJ2-2, the V gene TRBV12-3 or TRBV12-4, with D unclear. V lost 3 bases and J lost 1, with 6 bases in between. The CDR3 is 14 residues long. CDR3: CASSFVGNTGELFF. The CDR3 DNA is TGTGCCAGCAGTTTCGTAGGGAACACCGGGGAGCTGTTTTTT.

The table lists this clonotype with many counts. Relative to the germline gene, one junction end is altered; a read error may explain this. The genes are TRBV4-2 and TRBJ2-3; D possibly corresponds to TRBD2 (5 bases). Germline V gene sequence: CDR1 LGHNA, CDR2 YNFKEQ. This CDR3 has 14 amino acids. The CDR3 loop reads CASSQEGGTDTQYF. DNA for the CDR3: TGCGCCAGCAGCCAAGAGGGCGGCACAGATACGCAGTATTTT.

The chain uses TRBV27 and TRBJ2-7; no clear D gene. Trimming took off 9 bases at V and 2 bases at J, with 17 bases between the two ends. The CDR3 loop spans 14 amino acids. In germline, CDR1 is MNHEY, CDR2 SMNVEV (reference sequence). CDR3 sequence (DNA): TGTGCCAGTAAGTCCCTCGAGTTGCCCTACGAGCAGTACTTC. This codes for CASKSLELPYEQYF.